This is a list of T cell receptor beta chains from one sample in a study of blood T cells in healthy people across ages. TCRdb processed the 5' RACE reads anew with MiXCR; each CDR3 protein has one entry. The data contain roughly 570,000 distinct CDR3 sequences, 25% to 30% of them singletons. The sample taken for sequencing was blood. The receptors stem from a woman in her 70s in good health. The CDR3 runs from the conserved cysteine through the conserved F or W. Each record gives: V gene, D gene, clone size, J gene, CDR3 DNA, CDR3 protein. The D gene is left open where the match is weak. Clone sizes are given selectively: once, few, many, or a class where the clone is expanded.

TRBV7-9,-,-,TRBJ1-1,TGTGCCAGCGGCCCAAACAGGGTGGGGAACACTGAAGCTTTCTTT,CASGPNRVGNTEAFF
TRBV18,-,-,TRBJ2-3,TGTGCCAGCTCACAACTCCTGACGGGGATAGGGGATACGCAGTATTTT,CASSQLLTGIGDTQYF
TRBV20-1,TRBD2,-,TRBJ2-5,TGCAGTCCTCGAGGCGGGGGGGCCAACCAAGAGACCCAGTACTTC,CSPRGGGANQETQYF
TRBV5-1,TRBD1,-,TRBJ1-5,TGCGCCAGCAGCTCTGGGACAGGAAATCAGCCCCAGCATTTT,CASSSGTGNQPQHF
TRBV5-1,TRBD2,few,TRBJ2-7,TGCGCCAGCAGCTTGTCGAGGACTAGTTTCGAGCAGTACTTC,CASSLSRTSFEQYF
TRBV7-3,-,-,TRBJ2-1,TGTGCCAGCAGCCCCCCCGGGTCCGAGCAGTTCTTC,CASSPPGSEQFF
TRBV25-1,-,few,TRBJ2-5,TGTGCCAGCAGTGTCGATCCGGGACGCGGAGGGCAAGAGACCCAGTACTTC,CASSVDPGRGGQETQYF
TRBV7-3,-,few,TRBJ2-2,TGTGTCAGCAGCCGATCGACCAGCGGAGGAACCGGGGAGCTGTTTTTT,CVSSRSTSGGTGELFF
TRBV4-1,-,-,TRBJ2-3,TGCGCCAGCAGCCAACGGGGAGAGACTAGGTACCCAGATACGCAGTATTTT,CASSQRGETRYPDTQYF
TRBV9,-,-,TRBJ2-1,TGTGCCAGCAGCGTAGGGGGGACTGAGCAGTTCTTC,CASSVGGTEQFF
TRBV7-2,TRBD1,many,TRBJ2-1,TGTGCCAGCAGCTCCAGGACAGGCTCCTACAATGAGCAGTTCTTC,CASSSRTGSYNEQFF
TRBV5-1,-,-,TRBJ2-7,TGCGCCAGCAGCTCGAGACAGGCTTCTTTATCCTACGAGCAGTACTTC,CASSSRQASLSYEQYF
TRBV5-1,TRBD1,-,TRBJ1-5,TGCGCCAGCAGCTTGTCAGGGGACAGCGATCAGCCCCAGCATTTT,CASSLSGDSDQPQHF
TRBV5-6,TRBD1,-,TRBJ1-4,TGTGCCAGCAGTGGGACAGGGTCTTATGAAAAACTGTTTTTT,CASSGTGSYEKLFF
TRBV28,-,many,TRBJ1-6,TGTGCCAGCAGTGAAAACAGGGATTCACCCCTCCACTTT,CASSENRDSPLHF
TRBV7-2,-,many,TRBJ2-5,TGTGCCAGCAGCTTAGCCCCTAGTCAAGAGACCCAGTACTTC,CASSLAPSQETQYF
TRBV7-2,-,many,TRBJ2-2,TGTGCCAGCAGCCCCTCTAGGTCCGGGGAGCTGTTTTTT,CASSPSRSGELFF
TRBV20-1,-,-,TRBJ1-1,TGCAGTGTCCCGAAAGACACTGAAGCTTTCTTT,CSVPKDTEAFF
TRBV6-4,TRBD2,few,TRBJ2-3,TGTGCCAGCAGCCACGAGCGGGGGGGCCAAGATACGCAGTATTTT,CASSHERGGQDTQYF
TRBV24-1,TRBD1,-,TRBJ2-5,TGTGCCACCAGCGAAGACAGGGGCCAAGAGACCCAGTACTTC,CATSEDRGQETQYF
TRBV7-9,-,-,TRBJ1-2,TGTGCCAGCAGCTCTATTGGAGACAGGAAATTGTATGGCTACACCTTC,CASSSIGDRKLYGYTF
TRBV12-3/TRBV12-4,-,-,TRBJ1-2,TGTGCCAGCACCCTGATCGGCTATGGCTACACCTTC,CASTLIGYGYTF
TRBV5-1,-,-,TRBJ2-2,TGCGCCAGCAGCCGGTGGGGGGAAGACACCGGGGAGCTGTTTTTT,CASSRWGEDTGELFF